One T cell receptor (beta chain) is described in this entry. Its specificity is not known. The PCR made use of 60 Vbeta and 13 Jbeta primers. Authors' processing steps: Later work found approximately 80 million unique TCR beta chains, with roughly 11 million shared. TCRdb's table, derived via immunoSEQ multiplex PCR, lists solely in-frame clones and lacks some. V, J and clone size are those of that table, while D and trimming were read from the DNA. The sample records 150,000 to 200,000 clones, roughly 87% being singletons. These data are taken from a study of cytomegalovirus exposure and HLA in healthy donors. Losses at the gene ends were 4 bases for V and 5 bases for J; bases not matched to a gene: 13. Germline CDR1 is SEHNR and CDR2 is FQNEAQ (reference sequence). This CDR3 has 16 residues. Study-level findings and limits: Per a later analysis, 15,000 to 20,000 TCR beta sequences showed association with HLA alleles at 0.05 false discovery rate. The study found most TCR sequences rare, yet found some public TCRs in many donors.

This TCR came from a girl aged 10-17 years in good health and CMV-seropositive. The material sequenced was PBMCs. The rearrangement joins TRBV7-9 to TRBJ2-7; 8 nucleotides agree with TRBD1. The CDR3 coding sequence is TGTGCCAGCAGCTCCTCCCTGACAGGGGTTGAGAACGAGCAGTACTTC. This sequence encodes CASSSSLTGVENEQYF.